The rows below give T cell receptor beta chains drawn from one sample of a study of response to subunit inactivated influenza vaccine. Each CDR3 protein is one row after TCRdb ran MiXCR on the RT-PCR reads. This table holds roughly 570,000 distinct CDR3 sequences, 11% to 15% found once. The input for sequencing was PBMCs from blood, taken roughly 13 days after vaccination. The source of these receptors is a man aged 50 to 59 who received an inactivated influenza vaccine. The CDR3 runs from the conserved cysteine through the conserved F or W. D genes are given only for firm matches. Size is omitted from some rows. Given values are once, few, many or a class for expanded clones.

>TRBV20-1|-|TRBJ2-1|TRBD2
CSARDVVLAGVGNEQFF
TGCAGTGCTAGAGACGTCGTACTAGCGGGAGTCGGCAATGAGCAGTTCTTC
>TRBV7-6|-|TRBJ2-7|TRBD1
CASSSRGQAYEQYF
TGTGCCAGCAGCTCTAGGGGACAGGCCTACGAGCAGTACTTC
>TRBV19|few|TRBJ2-2|-
CASSIWGSGELFF
TGTGCCAGTAGTATATGGGGGAGTGGGGAGCTGTTTTTT
>TRBV24-1|many|TRBJ2-3|-
CATSERSPGTDTQYF
TGTGCCACCAGTGAGAGGAGCCCGGGGACAGATACGCAGTATTTT
>TRBV12-3/TRBV12-4|few|TRBJ1-4|-
CASSFRETNEKLFF
TGTGCCAGCAGTTTCCGGGAGACTAATGAAAAACTGTTTTTT
>TRBV15|few|TRBJ2-2|TRBD2
CATSRMGGAGELFF
TGTGCCACCAGCAGAATGGGGGGGGCCGGGGAGCTGTTTTTT
>TRBV12-3/TRBV12-4|-|TRBJ1-1|-
CASSLAGTKNTEAFF
TGTGCCAGCAGTTTAGCGGGAACTAAGAACACTGAAGCTTTCTTT
>TRBV20-1|many|TRBJ1-6|TRBD1
CSAETGTGYNSPLHF
TGCAGTGCTGAGACAGGGACGGGATATAATTCACCCCTCCACTTT
>TRBV11-2|-|TRBJ2-3|-
CASSYTLGGLTDTQYF
TGTGCCAGCAGCTACACCCTCGGGGGGCTCACAGATACGCAGTATTTT
>TRBV4-1|-|TRBJ2-7|-
CASSARIRGYEQYF
TGCGCCAGCAGCGCCCGCATCAGGGGCTACGAGCAGTACTTC
>TRBV3-1|-|TRBJ2-1|-
CASSQDRTGPPYNEQFF
TGTGCCAGCAGCCAAGATCGAACAGGGCCGCCCTACAATGAGCAGTTCTTC
>TRBV19|-|TRBJ2-6|-
CASSILSSGANVLTF
TGTGCCAGTAGTATACTCAGCTCTGGGGCCAACGTCCTGACTTTC
>TRBV14|-|TRBJ2-5|-
CASSQVFGGQETQYF
TGTGCCAGCAGCCAAGTTTTTGGGGGGCAAGAGACCCAGTACTTC
>TRBV10-3|many|TRBJ2-5|-
CAISGTQETQYF
TGTGCCATCAGTGGTACCCAAGAGACCCAGTACTTC
>TRBV7-2|-|TRBJ1-5|-
CASSAGTRYSNQPQHF
TGTGCCAGCAGCGCCGGGACACGATATAGCAATCAGCCCCAGCATTTT
>TRBV20-1|-|TRBJ2-7|-
CSATQFERAYEQYF
TGCAGTGCTACCCAATTCGAACGAGCCTACGAGCAGTACTTC
>TRBV14|few|TRBJ2-1|-
CASSQLGWNEQFF
TGTGCCAGCAGCCAACTGGGTTGGAATGAGCAGTTCTTC
>TRBV11-2|many|TRBJ2-3|-
CASSLGDLGEFVVGTDTQYF
TGTGCCAGCAGCTTAGGGGACCTAGGGGAATTCGTAGTTGGCACAGATACGCAGTATTTT
>TRBV21-1|few|TRBJ2-7|-
CASSEVLATHSYEQYF
TGTGCCAGCAGCGAGGTTCTAGCGACTCACTCCTACGAGCAGTACTTC
>TRBV12-3/TRBV12-4|-|TRBJ2-1|-
CASRDIGYNEQFF
TGTGCCAGCAGGGACATCGGATACAATGAGCAGTTCTTC
>TRBV6-1|few|TRBJ2-7|-
CASRTYRVGFSYEQYF
TGTGCCAGCAGAACATACAGGGTAGGGTTTTCCTACGAGCAGTACTTC
>TRBV12-3/TRBV12-4|-|TRBJ1-5|-
CASSGRAQPQHF
TGTGCCAGCAGTGGCAGGGCGCAGCCCCAGCATTTT
>TRBV29-1|-|TRBJ2-7|TRBD1
CSVTGASPYEQYF
TGCAGCGTTACAGGGGCCTCCCCCTACGAGCAGTACTTC
>TRBV27|few|TRBJ2-7|TRBD1
CASSSDRMGIQYF
TGTGCCAGCAGTTCGGACAGGATGGGGATTCAGTACTTC
>TRBV5-1|-|TRBJ1-2|TRBD1
CASSETGGSYGYTF
TGCGCCAGCAGCGAAACAGGGGGCAGCTATGGCTACACCTTC
>TRBV5-1|-|TRBJ2-5|-
CASSPAMEETQYF
TGCGCCAGCAGCCCTGCCATGGAAGAGACCCAGTACTTC
>TRBV7-2|few|TRBJ2-5|-
CASSPWPALETQYF
TGTGCCAGCAGCCCCTGGCCAGCCCTAGAGACCCAGTACTTC
>TRBV5-1|few|TRBJ2-2|TRBD2
CASSLITASGGAGTGELFF
TGCGCCAGCAGTTTGATTACGGCTAGCGGGGGCGCGGGGACCGGGGAGCTGTTTTTT
>TRBV6-1|few|TRBJ2-1|-
CASSGRGLSYNEQFF
TGTGCCAGCAGTGGGCGGGGGCTATCCTACAATGAGCAGTTCTTC
>TRBV15|once|TRBJ2-5|-
CATSRDWVAETQYF
TGTGCCACCAGCAGAGATTGGGTGGCAGAGACCCAGTACTTC
>TRBV4-3|few|TRBJ2-3|-
CASSQKRGSFGADTQYF
TGCGCCAGCAGCCAAAAACGGGGGTCCTTTGGGGCAGATACGCAGTATTTT
>TRBV12-3/TRBV12-4|few|TRBJ1-3|-
CASRRHDSGNTIYF
TGTGCCAGCAGGCGGCATGACTCTGGAAACACCATATATTTT
>TRBV20-1|few|TRBJ2-1|-
CSARVTGTYQFF
TGCAGTGCTAGAGTCACCGGGACCTACCAGTTCTTC
>TRBV20-1|-|TRBJ2-1|-
CSAGGGGNEQFF
TGCAGTGCCGGAGGAGGCGGAAATGAGCAGTTCTTC